The clone carrying this T cell receptor beta chain was seen more than once but under ten times. Its target is not known. Germline values: CDR1 GTSNPN, CDR2 SVGIG (reference sequence). V was pared by 3 bases and J by 8 bases, with 19 bases between. The CDR3 is made up of 14 amino acids. This specimen belongs to a study of radiation and T cells in renal cell carcinoma. Study results and limitations: Irradiated tumors had higher TCR clonality than control tumors.

The treatment is: treatment-naive control, cytoreductive nephrectomy. Control tumor donors were several females and more than ten males, median age roughly 54 years. Method: immunoSEQ multiplex PCR; TCRdb's copy keeps in-frame clones and lacks some. The sample carries roughly 3,500 clones, about 70% recorded once. The TCR comes from a man aged 50 to 60 with renal cell carcinoma. J is TRBJ1-1 and V is TRBV30, with a weak D call TRBD1 (6 bases). The sample in question was tumor tissue, obtained from a patient whose treatment was nephrectomy without radiotherapy. The CDR3 nucleotides are TGTGCCTGGAGCCGCGGGACACGGAATCTAGAAGCTTTCTTT. It is translated as CAWSRGTRNLEAFF.